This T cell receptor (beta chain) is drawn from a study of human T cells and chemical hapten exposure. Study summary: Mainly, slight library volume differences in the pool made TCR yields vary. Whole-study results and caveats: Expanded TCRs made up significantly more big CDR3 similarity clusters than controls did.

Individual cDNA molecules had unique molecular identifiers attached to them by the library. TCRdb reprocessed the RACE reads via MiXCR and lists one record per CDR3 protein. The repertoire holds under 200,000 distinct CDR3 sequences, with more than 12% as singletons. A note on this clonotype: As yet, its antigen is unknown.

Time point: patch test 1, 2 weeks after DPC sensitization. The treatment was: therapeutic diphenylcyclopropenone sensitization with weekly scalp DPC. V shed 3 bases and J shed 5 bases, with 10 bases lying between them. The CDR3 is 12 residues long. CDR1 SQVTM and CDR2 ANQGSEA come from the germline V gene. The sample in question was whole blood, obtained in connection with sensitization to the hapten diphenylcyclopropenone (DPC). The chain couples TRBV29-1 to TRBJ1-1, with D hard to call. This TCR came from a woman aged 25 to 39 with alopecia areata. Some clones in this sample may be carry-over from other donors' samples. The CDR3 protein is CSVEEGRTEAFF. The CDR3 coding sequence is TGCAGCGTTGAGGAGGGTAGGACTGAAGCTTTCTTT.